The rows below give T cell receptor beta chains drawn from one sample of a study of T cells in narcolepsy. The table came from immunoSEQ multiplex PCR; TCRdb's copy has only in-frame clones and leaves some out. Of about 3,400 clones in the sample, around 68% were seen once. What was sequenced was CD45RA- memory CD8+ T cells from PBMCs. Source of these receptors: a human donor with narcolepsy. The conserved cysteine and the conserved F or W are not part of the CDR3 here. Fields, in order: V gene, clone size, CDR3 protein. The size entry is marked missing in some rows and otherwise reads once, few, many or a size class.

TRBV7-3 NA ASSLDSGETQY
TRBV9 NA ASSVWGSGNTIY
TRBV2 NA ASSEQAGGTNEQF
TRBV19 few ASSAGRLEAF
TRBV7-2 few ASSGGGAPGELF
TRBV7-6 few ASSPWGQDSSYEQY
TRBV5-1 NA ASSIRQQEPNTEAF
TRBV19 NA ASIRGGEAF
TRBV4-3 NA ASSQEVTGRRELF
TRBV6-4 NA ASSATGEDTGELF
TRBV7-9 NA ASSSTHQGDEQY
TRBV4-1 few ASSQEQGARDTQY
TRBV6-4 NA ASSVSGTGSEQY
TRBV11-2 NA ASSFGIFNEQF
TRBV5-6 few ASSYRGTDWDETQY
TRBV7-9 few ASSLGGADEAF
TRBV5-4 few ASSQGQTPQPQH
TRBV5-8 few ASSQGQTPQPQH
TRBV21-1 NA ASSTYSPDSPLH
TRBV19 NA ASSISASGANVLT
TRBV7-8 NA ASSLFPGGGEETQY
TRBV7-3 once ASSSGTVNTGELF
TRBV5-4 few ASSQAGAGGYT
TRBV7-9 NA ASSLEAGAYEQY
TRBV5-8 NA ASYLPYGYT
TRBV6-5 NA ASSYGYHQPQH
TRBV15 NA ATSSTTGKRNYGYT
TRBV7-9 NA ASSGRGVLAQH
TRBV5-1 medium-sized ASSFPGQGVVKNIQY
TRBV4-3 once ASSQDLRPEGEKLF
TRBV11-1 NA ASSHEKRYNEQF
TRBV5-8 NA ASSQAGAGGYT
TRBV15 NA ATTPTGTEKLMNTEAF
TRBV9 once ASSVEASGGAGGETQY
TRBV11-1 few ASSTFREIHYGYT
TRBV11-2 NA ASSAWGQALGELF
TRBV27 NA ASSLSRRADSGANVLT
TRBV6-1 NA ASSEGPGPGEQF
TRBV4-3 NA ASSLGTEAF
TRBV9 NA ASSGEGAVTDTQY
TRBV6-1 NA ASSALRDGGYGYT
TRBV6-1 NA ASSVVPNTEAF
TRBV29-1 NA SVGAGELF
TRBV9 NA ASSQTGLAGSRDEQF
TRBV6-5 few ASRGALIQPQH
TRBV6-5 NA ASSYSQQSAGELF
TRBV4-2 once ASSQVNEQF
TRBV5-1 few ASSLELVITDTQY
TRBV7-2 NA ASSPGPLGQPQH
TRBV5-1 NA ASSLETGRLNTEAF
TRBV13 few ASSLERATVTGELF
TRBV7-6 NA ASSLTGHLSGNTIY
TRBV19 once ASSNLSGGEKNIQY